The 20 T cell receptor beta chains presented below share a single source sample, sequenced in a study of T cells in Graves' hyperthyroidism and ophthalmopathy. RNA transcripts gave rise to amplified TCR beta CDR3 regions. First-round RT-PCR of the TCR CDR3 relied on the HTBI primer set. TCRdb itself ran the multiplex PCR reads through MiXCR, one entry per CDR3 protein. This sample has 450,000 to 700,000 distinct CDR3 sequences, with more than 45% found just once. The source material was peripheral blood or thyroid tissue (not recorded which). The receptors were gathered from a young woman with Graves' hyperthyroidism.

This sequence joins TRBV7-8 and TRBJ2-1, with D possibly being TRBD2 (7 bases). Germline V gives CDR1 SGHVS, CDR2 FQNEAQ. The V end was cut by 1 base, the J end by 8 bases, with 12 bases between. The CDR3 covers 14 residues. The CDR3 sequence is CASSLEWEGDEQFF. In DNA, the CDR3 is TGTGCCAGCAGCTTAGAGTGGGAGGGGGATGAGCAGTTCTTC.

This clonotype was observed at least ten times. The CDR3 loop reads CASSSSGTGYGYTF. CDR3 in DNA: TGTGCCAGCAGCTCATCCGGGACAGGCTATGGCTACACCTTC. This rearrangement joins TRBV7-2 to TRBJ1-2; 8 bases map to TRBD1. The CDR3 is 14 residues long. In germline, CDR1 is SGHTA, CDR2 FQGNSA. After removal of 4 bases from V and 4 bases from J, the junction contained 5 bases not matched to a gene. Complete variable domain (other parts from reference TRBV7-2 and TRBJ1-2): GAGVSQSPSNKVTEKGKDVELRCDPISGHTALYWYRQSLGQGLEFLIYFQGNSAPDKSGLPSDRFSAERTGGSVSTLTIQRTQQEDSAVYLCASSSSGTGYGYTFGSGTRLTVV.

This clonotype appeared a few times. The V call is TRBV20-1, the J call TRBJ2-3, with TRBD2 matching 11 bases. V lost 4 bases and J lost 6; bases outside the gene matches: 9. Germline CDR1 is DFQATT and CDR2 is SNEGSKA (reference sequence). CDR3 length: 15 residues. CDR3 in amino acids: CSAKGLAGGGDTQYF. In DNA form, the CDR3 reads TGCAGTGCTAAGGGGCTAGCGGGAGGAGGGGATACGCAGTATTTT.

This clonotype appeared many times. V and J are TRBV6-5 and TRBJ1-4, with D hard to call. Trimming stripped 0 bases from V and 8 bases from J, with 16 bases between. The CDR3 has 16 residues. Germline assignment: CDR1 MNHEY and CDR2 SVGAGI. CDR3 bases: TGTGCCAGCAGTTACTCCGGGTCATCTAACGGGGAAAAACTGTTTTTT. This codes for CASSYSGSSNGEKLFF.

With respect to this clonotype: At one end, the junction sequence differs from germline, possibly due to a read error. The CDR3 loop reads CASSTRTGDNERFF. Written as DNA, the CDR3 is TGTGCCAGCAGCACCAGGACTGGAGACAATGAGCGGTTCTTC. The chain is built from TRBV13 and TRBJ2-1, with D perhaps TRBD2 (5 bases). Germline V CDR1 and CDR2: PRHDT, FYEKMQ (reference sequence). The CDR3 consists of 14 residues.

There are many counts of this clonotype. The gene calls are TRBV5-6 and TRBJ1-5; 7 bases agree with TRBD1. This CDR3 comprises 16 residues. Germline-derived CDR1 and CDR2 are SGHDT and YYEEEE. J lost 0 bases, V lost 4 bases, and 7 bases had no gene match. CDR3 loop: CASSVTGQPSNQPQHF. Here the CDR3 DNA reads TGTGCCAGCAGCGTGACGGGACAGCCTAGCAATCAGCCCCAGCATTTT.

This clonotype came up many times. Compared with germline, one end of the junction differs, possibly owing to a read error. This sequence joins TRBV5-8 and TRBJ2-7; D perhaps matches TRBD1 (6 bases). In germline, CDR1 is SGHTS, CDR2 YDEGEE. This CDR3 comprises 12 residues. The CDR3 nucleotides are TGTGCCAGCAGCCCCCGGGACGGGACATGTCACTTC. Its protein product is CASSPRDGTCHF.

In its sample, this clonotype was seen a few times. The V call is TRBV3-1, the J call TRBJ2-2, with D perhaps TRBD2 (5 bases). CDR1 is LGHDT and CDR2 is YNNKEL in the germline V gene (reference sequence). Trimming shortened V by 1 base and J by 8 bases, and 11 bases separated the two germline ends. The CDR3 runs to 14 residues. CDR3 DNA sequence: TGTGCCAGCAGCCAAGCGAGGGTAACTGGGGAGCTGTTTTTT. Its translation: CASSQARVTGELFF.

This clonotype was detected many times. The chain recombines TRBV12-3 or TRBV12-4 with TRBJ1-3, with TRBD1 matching over 7 bases. V dropped 5 bases and J dropped 1; count of bases not matched to a gene: 5. This CDR3 is 15 amino acids long. Here the CDR3 reads CASSRTGESGNTIYF. In DNA, the CDR3 is TGTGCCAGCAGTAGAACAGGGGAATCTGGAAACACCATATATTTT.

The DNA for the CDR3 is TGTGCCAGCAGTGACAGGGGGCACTCTGGGGCCAACGTCCTGACTTTC. This gives the protein CASSDRGHSGANVLTF. The chain carries TRBV6-5 and TRBJ2-6, with 10 bases that match TRBD1. CDR1 is MNHEY, CDR2 SVGAGI, per germline. The CDR3 length is 16 residues. J lost 0 bases, V lost 5 bases, and 1 base had no gene match.

The table lists this clonotype with many counts. V and J are TRBV7-9 and TRBJ1-5; D remains unclear. This CDR3 comprises 14 residues. CDR1 is SEHNR, CDR2 FQNEAQ, per germline (reference sequence). Deletions cut 1 base from V and 0 bases from J, with 4 bases between. The CDR3 spells CASSLGLSNQPQHF. CDR3 DNA: TGTGCCAGCAGCTTAGGTCTTAGCAATCAGCCCCAGCATTTT.

The rearrangement joins TRBV6-1 to TRBJ1-1; D uncertain. V was shortened by 5 bases and J by 3 bases, with 16 bases between the two germline ends. The CDR3 consists of 15 residues. The germline V gene encodes CDR1 MNHNS and CDR2 SASEGT. This CDR3 reads CASSYLGGRDTEAFF. CDR3 coding DNA: TGTGCCAGCAGTTACCTCGGCGGGAGAGACACTGAAGCTTTCTTT.

This rearrangement joins TRBV24-1 to TRBJ1-5, with 10 bases identical to TRBD1. Unmatched junction bases numbered 7, after V lost 8 bases and J lost 4 bases. The CDR3 spans 15 residues. Germline CDR1 is KGHDR and CDR2 is SFDVKD. CDR3 in DNA: TGTGCCACCAAACCCGGGACAGGGGAAAATCAGCCCCAGCATTTT. Translation gives CATKPGTGENQPQHF.

As regards this clonotype: This may come from a read error, since a much larger clone is one base off. The CDR3 nucleotides are TGTGCCAGCAGCTCGACAGGGCCCTGTGGCTACACCTTC. Translation gives CASSSTGPCGYTF. The chain carries TRBV7-2 and TRBJ1-2; 7 bases fit TRBD1. The CDR3 is 13 residues long. V shed 4 bases, J shed 7 bases, and the junction held 6 bases outside the gene matches. Germline CDR1 is SGHTA and CDR2 is FQGNSA.

This clonotype was picked up many times. The CDR3 reads CASSSNPSNSRHEQYF. DNA for the CDR3: TGTGCCAGCAGCAGCAATCCGTCCAACTCCCGGCACGAGCAGTACTTC. The chain carries TRBV13 and TRBJ2-7; D uncertain. Trimming left V 5 bases short and J 5 bases short, with 22 bases between. The CDR3 is 16 residues long. Germline-derived CDR1 and CDR2 are PRHDT and FYEKMQ (reference sequence).

As to this clonotype: A junction boundary mismatches the germline segment, possibly from a read error. The V and J genes are TRBV20-1 and TRBJ2-5; 8 bases line up with TRBD1. CDR1 is DFQATT, CDR2 SNEGSKA, per germline (reference sequence). The CDR3 runs to 14 residues. CDR3 nucleotide sequence: TGCAGTGCTAGTGACAGGGGTGACCAAGGGACCCAGTACTTC. Translated: CSASDRGDQGTQYF.

This clonotype was picked up many times. The chain is built from TRBV5-6 and TRBJ2-6, with D maybe TRBD2 (7 bases). Germline V gene data show CDR1 as SGHDT and CDR2 as YYEEEE. The CDR3 totals 17 residues. V was pared by 4 bases and J by 1 base, with 15 bases between. CDR3 loop: CASSGSGTRSGANVLTF. The CDR3 bases are TGTGCCAGCAGCGGAAGCGGGACAAGATCTGGGGCCAACGTCCTGACTTTC. The complete variable domain, with remaining parts taken from reference TRBV5-6 and TRBJ2-6, reads DAGVTQSPTHLIKTRGQQVTLRCSPKSGHDTVSWYQQALGQGPQFIFQYYEEEERQRGNFPDRFSGHQFPNYSSELNVNALLLGDSALYLCASSGSGTRSGANVLTFGAGSRLTVL.

This clonotype came up many times. The CDR3 region is CASSSHGNEKLFF. In DNA form, the CDR3 reads TGTGCCAGCAGTTCCCACGGAAATGAAAAACTGTTTTTT. The J gene is TRBJ1-4, the V gene TRBV12-3 or TRBV12-4, with D unclear. Trimming cost V 4 bases and J 5 bases, with 8 bases left between them. There are 13 residues in the CDR3.

This clonotype was picked up one time. The CDR3 DNA reads as TGTGCCAGCAGCTCACCAGCAGCGCGCTATGGCTACACCTTC. Its protein product is CASSSPAARYGYTF. V and J are TRBV9 and TRBJ1-2; no clear D gene. The germline CDR1 and CDR2 sequences are SGDLS and YYNGEE. There are 14 residues in the CDR3. V was clipped by 4 bases and J by 4 bases, with 14 bases between them.

On this clonotype itself: A much larger clone differs from this one at a single base, so this may be a read error. The chain carries TRBV6-1 and TRBJ2-5; D possibly matches TRBD1 or TRBD2 (5 bases each). The CDR3 totals 15 residues. Germline V gene data show CDR1 as MNHNS and CDR2 as SASEGT. V lost 4 bases, J lost 0 bases, and 12 bases lay in between. CDR3 bases: TGTGCCAGCAGTGGGGGGAGTTGGTACCAAGAGACCCAGTACTTC. The encoded protein is CASSGGSWYQETQYF.